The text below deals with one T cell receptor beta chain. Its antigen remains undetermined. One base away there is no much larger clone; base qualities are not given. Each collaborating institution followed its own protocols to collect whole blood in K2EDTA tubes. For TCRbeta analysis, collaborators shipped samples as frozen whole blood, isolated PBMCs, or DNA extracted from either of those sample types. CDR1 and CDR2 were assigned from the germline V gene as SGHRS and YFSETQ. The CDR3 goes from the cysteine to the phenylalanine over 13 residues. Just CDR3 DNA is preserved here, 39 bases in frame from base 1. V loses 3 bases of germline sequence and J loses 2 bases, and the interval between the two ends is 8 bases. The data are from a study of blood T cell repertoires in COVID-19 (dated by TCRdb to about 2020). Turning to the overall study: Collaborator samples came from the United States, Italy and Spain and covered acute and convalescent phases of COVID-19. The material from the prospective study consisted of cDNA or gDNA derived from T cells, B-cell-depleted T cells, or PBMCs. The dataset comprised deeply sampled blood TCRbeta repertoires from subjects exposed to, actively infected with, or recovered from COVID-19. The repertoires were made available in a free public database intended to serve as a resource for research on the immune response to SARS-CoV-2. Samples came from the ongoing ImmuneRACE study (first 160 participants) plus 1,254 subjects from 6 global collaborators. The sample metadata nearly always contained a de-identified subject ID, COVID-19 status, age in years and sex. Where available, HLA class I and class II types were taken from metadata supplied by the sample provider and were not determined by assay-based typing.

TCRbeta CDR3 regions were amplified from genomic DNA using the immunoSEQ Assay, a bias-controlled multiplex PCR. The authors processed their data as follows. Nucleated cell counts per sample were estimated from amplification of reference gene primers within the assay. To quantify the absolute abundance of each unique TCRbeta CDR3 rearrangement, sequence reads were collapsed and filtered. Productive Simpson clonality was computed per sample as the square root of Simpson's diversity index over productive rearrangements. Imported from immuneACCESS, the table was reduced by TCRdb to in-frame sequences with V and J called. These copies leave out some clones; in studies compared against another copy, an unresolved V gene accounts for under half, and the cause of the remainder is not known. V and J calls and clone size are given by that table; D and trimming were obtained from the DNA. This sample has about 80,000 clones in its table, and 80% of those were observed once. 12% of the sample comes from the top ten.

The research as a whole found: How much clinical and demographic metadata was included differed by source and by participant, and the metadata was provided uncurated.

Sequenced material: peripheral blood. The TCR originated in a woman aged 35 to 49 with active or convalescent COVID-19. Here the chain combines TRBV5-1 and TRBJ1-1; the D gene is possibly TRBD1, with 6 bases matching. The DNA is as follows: TGCGCCAGCAGCTCCAGGGGAAACACTGAAGCTTTCTTT. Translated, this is CASSSRGNTEAFF.